Described below is a single TCR beta chain sequence and its context. As yet, its antigen is unknown. Sequenced by immunoSEQ multiplex PCR; TCRdb stores in-frame clones only, minus some. The sample consists of about 59,000 clones, about 88% of them appearing once. The data derive from a study of T cell responses to AZD1222 COVID-19 vaccine. Overall study results and limits: Following two doses of AZD1222, Spike-specific TCR breadth and depth rose. Nearly half of spike-specific TCRs reportedly target unmutated variant regions. Baseline antibody screening turned up just six or seven seropositive AZD1222 recipients.

This receptor was obtained from an adult who received the AZD1222 COVID-19 vaccine. The source was peripheral blood, collected 28 days after the second AZD1222 dose.

The CDR3 nucleotides read TGTGCCAGCAGTCCCCGGACAGGGAACACTGAAGCTTTCTTT. It translates to CASSPRTGNTEAFF. This rearrangement joins TRBV27 to TRBJ1-1; 7 nucleotides align to TRBD1. Trimming cost V 5 bases and J 1 base; bases outside gene matches: 4. There are 14 residues in the CDR3. Germline V CDR1 and CDR2: MNHEY, SMNVEV (reference sequence).